The 32 T cell receptor beta chains reported below all come from one sample, sequenced in a study of T cell responses to AZD1222 COVID-19 vaccine. Sequencing was performed with immunoSEQ multiplex PCR; in TCRdb, only in-frame clones are kept and a portion is missing. The sample comprises around 160,000 clones, approximately 88% of which are singletons, and about 15% rests with the top ten. The sequences come from peripheral blood, collected on day 0 of AZD1222 vaccination. These TCRs come from an adult in good health.

The chain is built from TRBV2 and TRBJ2-3; D is possibly TRBD2 (6 bases). Looked up from germline, CDR1 is SNHLY and CDR2 is FYNNEI. This CDR3 comprises 15 residues. V lost 3 bases, J lost 1 base, and 11 bases lay in between. CDR3 DNA: TGTGCCAGCAGTGACAGGCGGGGCGGCACAGATACGCAGTATTTT. Residues: CASSDRRGGTDTQYF.

The chain has TRBV21-1 and TRBJ1-3; TRBD1, the table's D call, was not compared with the DNA. TRBV21-1 is an annotated pseudogene. This CDR3 is built from 11 residues. The CDR3 DNA sequence: TGTGCCAGGGGCCCTGGAAACACCATATATTTT. Translating gives CARGPGNTIYF.

V and J are TRBV4-1 and TRBJ1-2; 7 nucleotides line up with TRBD1. The CDR3 runs 16 residues. V shed 0 bases, J shed 1 base, and the junction held 5 bases outside the gene matches. Germline V gene sequence: CDR1 MGHRA, CDR2 YSYEKL. The CDR3 region has the DNA TGCGCCAGCAGCCAAGATCAGACAGGGCTTAACTATGGCTACACCTTC. It encodes CASSQDQTGLNYGYTF.

This rearrangement joins TRBV5-4 to TRBJ1-3, with D perhaps matching TRBD1 (5 bases). Germline values: CDR1 SGHNT, CDR2 YYREEE (reference sequence). This CDR3 comprises 16 residues. The germline V and J ends were trimmed by 4 bases and 0 bases, with 14 bases remaining between them. The CDR3 bases are TGTGCCAGCAGCATACAAGGGGTGACCTCTGGAAACACCATATATTTT. Translated, it gives CASSIQGVTSGNTIYF.

V usage is TRBV28 and J usage is TRBJ1-2; unclear D gene. Looked up from germline, CDR1 is MDHEN and CDR2 is SYDVKM. This CDR3 contains 11 residues. V shed 5 bases and J shed 8 bases, with 9 bases lying between them. The CDR3: CASSPSLGYTF. Written as DNA, the CDR3 is TGTGCCAGCAGTCCCTCCTTGGGCTACACCTTC.

This CDR3 is CASGFSGGGASYNEQFF. The CDR3 nucleotides read TGTGCCAGCGGGTTTAGCGGGGGCGGGGCGTCCTACAATGAGCAGTTCTTC. The V gene is TRBV28, the J gene TRBJ2-1; TRBD2 aligns across 9 bases. The CDR3 length is 17 residues. The V segment lost 8 bases and the J segment 1 base; nucleotides outside the gene matches: 12. Germline CDR1 reads MDHEN; CDR2 reads SYDVKM.

This clone showed up just once. V usage is TRBV21-1 and J usage is TRBJ1-2. TRBV21-1 is termed a pseudogene. The CDR3 sequence is 14 residues long. The CDR3 nucleotides are TGTGCCAGCAGCAAGGTCGGGCGGACCTATGGCTACACCTTC. Translating gives CASSKVGRTYGYTF.

V is TRBV6-2 or TRBV6-3 and J is TRBJ2-7; D perhaps matches TRBD1 (6 bases). The CDR3 totals 14 residues. Germline values: CDR1 MNHEY, CDR2 SVGEGT. V was cut by 5 bases and J by 1 base, with 12 bases left in between. CDR3 coding DNA: TGTGCCAGCAGTACAGGGCCCCTTTCCTACGAGCAGTACTTC. This translates into CASSTGPLSYEQYF.

The CDR3 loop is CASKPPRDRGSTDTQYF. Written as DNA, the CDR3 is TGTGCCAGTAAACCTCCCCGGGATCGGGGAAGCACAGATACGCAGTATTTT. The rearrangement joins TRBV2 to TRBJ2-3; D is possibly TRBD2 (5 bases). CDR1 and CDR2 from the germline V gene are SNHLY and FYNNEI. The CDR3 covers 17 residues. V was shortened by 9 bases and J by 0 bases, with 22 bases between the two germline ends.

The chain uses TRBV9 and TRBJ1-2, with D perhaps matching TRBD1 (5 bases). The germline gives CDR1 SGDLS, CDR2 YYNGEE. The CDR3 is 14 amino acids. V was trimmed by 1 base and J by 4 bases, leaving 11 bases between them. The CDR3 region is CASSVSGTRYGYTF. For the CDR3, the DNA is TGTGCCAGCAGCGTATCCGGGACGCGCTATGGCTACACCTTC.

This sequence joins TRBV6-5 and TRBJ1-2; D not certain. CDR1 and CDR2 from the germline V gene are MNHEY and SVGAGI. This CDR3 region has 15 residues. Trimming pared 6 bases from V and 3 bases from J, leaving 17 bases between. CDR3 in amino acids: CASSKGVNGDYGYTF. The CDR3 DNA reads TGTGCCAGCAGCAAGGGCGTAAATGGGGACTATGGCTACACCTTC.

The chain's CDR3 is CASSIQAGNQPQHF. The CDR3 nucleotides are TGTGCCAGTAGTATCCAGGCAGGTAATCAGCCCCAGCATTTT. The chain is built from TRBV19 and TRBJ1-5; D not certain. This CDR3 is built from 14 residues. The V end lost 3 bases, the J end lost 4 bases, and 10 bases lay between the germline ends. Germline CDR1 and CDR2: LNHDA and SQIVND (reference sequence).

The J gene is TRBJ1-5, the V gene TRBV4-3; no clear D. The CDR3 runs 15 residues. The V gene lost 0 bases and the J gene lost 10 bases, with 16 bases spanning the gap. The germline CDR1 and CDR2 sequences are LGHNA and YSLEER. The CDR3 coding sequence is TGCGCCAGCAGCCAAGAACGGCTCGGGAGTAGACCCCAGCATTTT. Its protein product is CASSQERLGSRPQHF.

V usage is TRBV4-2 and J usage is TRBJ2-3; 11 nucleotides match TRBD1. The germline V gene encodes CDR1 LGHNA and CDR2 YNFKEQ. The V segment lost 0 bases and the J segment 4 bases; nucleotides outside the gene matches: 0. There are 15 residues in the CDR3. In nucleotides, the CDR3 is TGTGCCAGCAGCCAAGAGGGACAGGGGGCAGATACGCAGTATTTT. This sequence encodes CASSQEGQGADTQYF.

The V gene is TRBV4-2, the J gene TRBJ1-1; D is perhaps TRBD1 (6 bases). Germline CDR1 and CDR2: LGHNA and YNFKEQ. With 2 bases removed from V and 1 base from J, the gap between germline ends came to 11 bases. CDR3 length: 15 residues. CDR3 loop: CASSQKLQGNTEAFF. As DNA, the CDR3 is TGTGCCAGCAGCCAAAAATTACAGGGGAACACTGAAGCTTTCTTT.

The chain joins TRBV9 to TRBJ1-2; a possible D gene is TRBD1 (5 bases). Germline V gene data show CDR1 as SGDLS and CDR2 as YYNGEE. V lost 0 bases and J lost 3, with 15 bases in between. The CDR3 length is 16 residues. DNA of the CDR3: TGTGCCAGCAGCGTAGATCGGGTGGGACCCTACTATGGCTACACCTTC. It yields the protein CASSVDRVGPYYGYTF.

J is TRBJ1-1 and V is TRBV10-3; D is possibly TRBD1 (6 bases). CDR3 length: 14 residues. Trimming removed 6 bases at V and 1 base at J, with 12 bases between. CDR1 is ENHRY and CDR2 is SYGVKD in the germline V gene. CDR3 loop: CAIRRQGTNTEAFF. The CDR3 region has the DNA TGTGCCATCAGACGGCAGGGGACGAACACTGAAGCTTTCTTT.

A single count supports this clone. The chain uses TRBV6-5 and TRBJ1-2, with 11 bases fitting TRBD1. The CDR3 consists of 13 residues. The germline gives CDR1 MNHEY, CDR2 SVGAGI. The V and J ends lost 8 bases and 8 bases, in that order; junction bases with no gene match: 7. CDR3 nucleotide sequence: TGTGCCAGCCGGGACAGGGGGAGTGAGGGCTACACCTTC. Its protein product is CASRDRGSEGYTF.

The CDR3 loop reads CASTGTGTLDGYTF. DNA of the CDR3: TGTGCCAGCACCGGGACAGGGACTTTAGATGGCTACACCTTC. The chain links TRBV6-6 to TRBJ1-2, with 9 bases aligning to TRBD1. V trimming: 7 bases; J trimming: 6 bases; junction bases outside the gene matches: 9. The length of the CDR3 is 14 residues. CDR1 MNHNY and CDR2 SVGAGI come from the germline V gene (reference sequence).

The rearrangement links TRBV6-5 to TRBJ1-2; no clear D gene. Germline V gives CDR1 MNHEY, CDR2 SVGAGI. V was pared by 6 bases and J by 7 bases, with 15 bases between. This CDR3 contains 13 residues. CDR3 in DNA: TGTGCCAGCAGGGACGGTCAGGTTACTGGCTACACCTTC. It yields the protein CASRDGQVTGYTF.

This clone has only one observation. The chain has TRBV7-9 and TRBJ2-2; no clear D. With 2 bases removed from V and 1 base from J, the gap between germline ends came to 8 bases. The CDR3 runs 15 residues. From germline, CDR1 is SEHNR and CDR2 FQNEAQ (reference sequence). CDR3 in DNA: TGTGCCAGCAGCTTATTCGCCGGGAACACCGGGGAGCTGTTTTTT. Amino acids: CASSLFAGNTGELFF.

V gene TRBV6-5 combines with J gene TRBJ1-1; 7 bases are shared with TRBD1. The ends lost 7 bases at V and 4 bases at J; junction bases unmatched: 12. In germline, CDR1 is MNHEY, CDR2 SVGAGI. The CDR3 spans 15 residues. CDR3 region: CASTLSTGEGTEAFF. The CDR3 DNA follows: TGTGCCAGCACCCTCTCAACAGGGGAGGGCACTGAAGCTTTCTTT.

This chain joins TRBV5-4 and TRBJ2-5; D is unresolved. V gave up 2 bases and J gave up 5 bases, with 13 bases separating them. This CDR3 region has 14 residues. The germline V gene encodes CDR1 SGHNT and CDR2 YYREEE (reference sequence). In nucleotides, the CDR3 is TGTGCCAGCAGCTTAAGTCTCAGAGTGGAGACCCAGTACTTC. It encodes CASSLSLRVETQYF.

This clone occurred a few times. The CDR3 region is CASSAGLNTEAFF. CDR3 sequence (DNA): TGCGCCAGCAGCGCGGGGCTGAACACTGAAGCTTTCTTT. The chain carries TRBV5-1 and TRBJ1-1; TRBD1 might be the D (5 bases). The germline gives CDR1 SGHRS, CDR2 YFSETQ. This CDR3 has 13 residues. V shed 4 bases and J shed 0 bases, with 7 bases lying between them.

This CDR3 reads CASSVTGTFSTDTQYF. As DNA, the CDR3 is TGTGCCAGCAGCGTTACAGGGACCTTTAGCACAGATACGCAGTATTTT. V gene TRBV9 combines with J gene TRBJ2-3, with D possibly TRBD1 on 6 matching bases. V was cut by 2 bases and J by 0 bases, with 13 bases left in between. The germline V gene encodes CDR1 SGDLS and CDR2 YYNGEE. The CDR3 has 16 residues. The entire variable domain, with the rest obtained from reference TRBV9 and TRBJ2-3, is as follows: DSGVTQTPKHLITATGQRVTLRCSPRSGDLSVYWYQQSLDQGLQFLIQYYNGEERAKGNILERFSAQQFPDLHSELNLSSLELGDSALYFCASSVTGTFSTDTQYFGPGTRLTVL.

The V and J genes are TRBV5-1 and TRBJ1-2; 7 bases are a match to TRBD1. The CDR3 covers 15 residues. Unmatched junction bases numbered 15, after V lost 4 bases and J lost 9 bases. Germline V gene sequence: CDR1 SGHRS, CDR2 YFSETQ. CDR3 sequence (DNA): TGCGCCAGCAGCGCCCTTGCCGGGACAGTCCTTCGCTACACCTTC. As protein: CASSALAGTVLRYTF.

The rearrangement joins TRBV7-2 to TRBJ2-1; 9 positions agree with TRBD2. Germline V lookup: CDR1 SGHTA, CDR2 FQGNSA. J was trimmed by 5 bases and V by 1 base; bases with no gene match: 12. The CDR3 totals 18 residues. CDR3 region: CASSLGFGAGGPHNEQFF. CDR3 sequence (DNA): TGTGCCAGCAGCTTAGGTTTCGGGGCGGGGGGGCCGCACAATGAGCAGTTCTTC. The complete variable domain, with remaining parts taken from reference TRBV7-2 and TRBJ2-1, reads GAGVSQSPSNKVTEKGKDVELRCDPISGHTALYWYRQSLGQGLEFLIYFQGNSAPDKSGLPSDRFSAERTGGSVSTLTIQRTQQEDSAVYLCASSLGFGAGGPHNEQFFGPGTRLTVL.

The chain combines TRBV6-6 with TRBJ1-2; 7 nucleotides match TRBD1. CDR1 is MNHNY and CDR2 is SVGAGI in the germline V gene (reference sequence). V dropped 8 bases and J dropped 2; count of bases not matched to a gene: 11. The CDR3 runs 15 residues. Here the CDR3 reads CASRGTGERNYGYTF. CDR3 DNA: TGTGCCAGCCGAGGTACAGGGGAACGAAACTATGGCTACACCTTC.

The CDR3 DNA is TGTGCCAGCAGCCCGGAGGGGTTCAATTCACCCCTCCACTTT. Translating gives CASSPEGFNSPLHF. The chain is built from TRBV3-1 (or the pseudogene TRBV3-2) and TRBJ1-6; maybe TRBD1 (5 bases). Trimming left V 4 bases short and J 7 bases short, with 11 bases between. CDR3 length: 14 amino acids. Per germline, CDR1 LGHDT and CDR2 YNNKEL (reference sequence).

The chain employs TRBV7-3 and TRBJ2-5, with D perhaps being TRBD1 or TRBD2 (5 bases each). The germline V and J ends were trimmed by 5 bases and 5 bases, with 12 bases remaining between them. Per germline, CDR1 SGHTA and CDR2 FQGTGA. The length of the CDR3 is 13 residues. Here the CDR3 reads CASSRGPTETQYF. In DNA, the CDR3 is TGTGCCAGCAGCAGGGGACCGACGGAGACCCAGTACTTC. Full variable domain (missing parts from reference TRBV7-3 and TRBJ2-5): GAGVSQTPSNKVTEKGKYVELRCDPISGHTALYWYRQSLGQGPEFLIYFQGTGAADDSGLPNDRFFAVRPEGSVSTLKIQRTERGDSAVYLCASSRGPTETQYFGPGTRLLVL.

This clone was seen just once. The chain carries TRBV19 and TRBJ1-2; weak D call: TRBD1 (5 bases). This CDR3 region has 14 residues. Germline CDR1 reads LNHDA; CDR2 reads SQIVND (reference sequence). Between the trimmed V and J ends, which lost 7 bases and 8 bases, there was a span of 20 bases. In DNA form, the CDR3 reads TGTGCCAGTATCCTCCCGGGGGTCCCGGGGGGCTACACCTTC. As protein: CASILPGVPGGYTF.

The chain links TRBV10-2 to TRBJ2-5, with a possible D match to TRBD2 (6 bases). There are 13 residues in the CDR3. Per germline, CDR1 WSHSY and CDR2 SAAADI. Trimming stripped 5 bases from V and 5 bases from J, with 12 bases between. The CDR3 sequence: CASSPSLAETQYF. CDR3 bases: TGCGCCAGCAGTCCCTCCCTAGCGGAGACCCAGTACTTC.